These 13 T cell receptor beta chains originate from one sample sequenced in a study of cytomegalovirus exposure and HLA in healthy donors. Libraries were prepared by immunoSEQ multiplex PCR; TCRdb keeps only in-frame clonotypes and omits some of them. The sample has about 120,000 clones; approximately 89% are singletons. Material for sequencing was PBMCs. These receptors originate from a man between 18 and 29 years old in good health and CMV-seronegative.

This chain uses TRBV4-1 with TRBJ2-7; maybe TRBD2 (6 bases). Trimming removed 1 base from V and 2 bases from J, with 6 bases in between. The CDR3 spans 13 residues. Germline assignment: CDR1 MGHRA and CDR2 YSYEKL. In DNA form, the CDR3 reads TGCGCCAGCAGCCAAGGGGAGGCCTACGAGCAGTACTTC. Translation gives CASSQGEAYEQYF.

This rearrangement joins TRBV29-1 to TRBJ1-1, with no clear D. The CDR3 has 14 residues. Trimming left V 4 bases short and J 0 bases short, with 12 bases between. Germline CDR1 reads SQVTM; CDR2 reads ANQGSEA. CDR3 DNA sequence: TGCAGCGTTGCGCCCTCGGGAATGAACACTGAAGCTTTCTTT. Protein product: CSVAPSGMNTEAFF.

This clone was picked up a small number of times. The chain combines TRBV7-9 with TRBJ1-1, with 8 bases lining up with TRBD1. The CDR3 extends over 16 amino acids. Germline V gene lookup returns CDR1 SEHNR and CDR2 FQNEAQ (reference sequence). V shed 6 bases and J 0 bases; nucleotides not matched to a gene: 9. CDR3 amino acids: CASRSGGTLMNTEAFF. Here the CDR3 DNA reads TGTGCCAGCAGGTCAGGGGGCACGCTTATGAACACTGAAGCTTTCTTT.

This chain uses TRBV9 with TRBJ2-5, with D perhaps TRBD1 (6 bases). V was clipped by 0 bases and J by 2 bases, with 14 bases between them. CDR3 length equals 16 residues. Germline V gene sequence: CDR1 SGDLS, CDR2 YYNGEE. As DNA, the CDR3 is TGTGCCAGCAGCGTAGCAGTCTTGACAGGACAAGAGACCCAGTACTTC. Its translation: CASSVAVLTGQETQYF.

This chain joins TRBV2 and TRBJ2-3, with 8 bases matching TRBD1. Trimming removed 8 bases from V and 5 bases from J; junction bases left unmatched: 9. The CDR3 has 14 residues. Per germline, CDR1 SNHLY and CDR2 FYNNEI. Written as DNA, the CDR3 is TGTGCCAGCGACAAGGACAGGGCTCGAGATACGCAGTATTTT. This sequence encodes CASDKDRARDTQYF.

This chain's CDR3 is CASSPRDTYSGNTIYF. The DNA for the CDR3 is TGTGCCAGCTCACCACGGGACACCTACTCTGGAAACACCATATATTTT. This chain uses TRBV18 with TRBJ1-3; perhaps TRBD1 as D (6 bases). V lost 1 base, J lost 0 bases, and 10 bases lay in between. CDR1 and CDR2 from the germline V gene are KGHSH and LQKENI. CDR3 length: 16 residues.

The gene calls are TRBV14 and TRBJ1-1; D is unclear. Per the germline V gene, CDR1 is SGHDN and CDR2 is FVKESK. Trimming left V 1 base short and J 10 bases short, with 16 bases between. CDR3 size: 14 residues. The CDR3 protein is CASSQANPPRAAFF. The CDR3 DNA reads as TGTGCCAGCAGCCAAGCTAACCCACCGCGGGCAGCTTTCTTT.

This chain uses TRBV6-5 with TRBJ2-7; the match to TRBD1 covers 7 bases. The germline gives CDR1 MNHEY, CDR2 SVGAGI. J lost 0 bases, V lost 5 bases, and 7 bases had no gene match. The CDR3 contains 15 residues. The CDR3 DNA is TGTGCCAGCAGTCTATGGGACAGCCTCTCCTACGAGCAGTACTTC. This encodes CASSLWDSLSYEQYF.

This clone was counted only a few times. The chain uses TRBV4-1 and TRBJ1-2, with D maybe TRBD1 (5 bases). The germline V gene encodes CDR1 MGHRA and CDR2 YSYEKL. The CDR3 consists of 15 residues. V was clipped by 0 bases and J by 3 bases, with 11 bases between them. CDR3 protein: CASSQDPSGDYGYTF. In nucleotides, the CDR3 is TGCGCCAGCAGCCAAGACCCATCGGGGGACTATGGCTACACCTTC.

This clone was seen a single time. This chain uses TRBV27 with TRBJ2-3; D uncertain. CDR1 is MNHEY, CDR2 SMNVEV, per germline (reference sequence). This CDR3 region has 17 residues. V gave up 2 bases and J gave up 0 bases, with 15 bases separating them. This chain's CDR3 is CASSLTTIAHSTDTQYF. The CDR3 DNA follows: TGTGCCAGCAGTTTAACTACGATAGCCCATAGCACAGATACGCAGTATTTT.

The CDR3 nucleotides are TGCGCCAGCAGCGCGGGACTCCATCGTGACGAGCAGTTCTTC. Protein product: CASSAGLHRDEQFF. V gene TRBV4-3 combines with J gene TRBJ2-1, with TRBD2 as a possible D gene (6 bases). The germline CDR1 and CDR2 sequences are LGHNA and YSLEER. Trimming took off 5 bases at V and 10 bases at J, with 18 bases between the two ends. This CDR3 has 14 amino acids.

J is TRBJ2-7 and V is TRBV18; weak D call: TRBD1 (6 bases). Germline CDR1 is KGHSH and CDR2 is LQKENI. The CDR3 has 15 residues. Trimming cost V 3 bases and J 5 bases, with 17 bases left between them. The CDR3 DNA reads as TGTGCCAGCTCACCGGCAGGGGATAATGTCGACGAGCAGTACTTC. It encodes CASSPAGDNVDEQYF.

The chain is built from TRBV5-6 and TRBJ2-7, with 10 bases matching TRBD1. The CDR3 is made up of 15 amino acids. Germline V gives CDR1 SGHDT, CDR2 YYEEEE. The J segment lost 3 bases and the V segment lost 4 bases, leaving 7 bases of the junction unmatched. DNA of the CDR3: TGTGCCAGCAGCAGCCGGGACAGGGGCATCTACGAGCAGTACTTC. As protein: CASSSRDRGIYEQYF. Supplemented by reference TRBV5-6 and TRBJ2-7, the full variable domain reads DAGVTQSPTHLIKTRGQQVTLRCSPKSGHDTVSWYQQALGQGPQFIFQYYEEEERQRGNFPDRFSGHQFPNYSSELNVNALLLGDSALYLCASSSRDRGIYEQYFGPGTRLTVT.